This TCR beta chain was documented in a study of cytomegalovirus exposure and HLA in healthy donors (dated by TCRdb to about 2017). Regarding the research as a whole: An earlier analysis of several hundred of the donors reported approximately 270 Gb of sequence data and around 120 million unique TCR beta sequences from about 180 million T cells. An early release that covered more than 550 HLA-typed donors contained around 300 gigabases of sequencing data and about 84 million unique TCR sequences. Of the approximately 400 genotyped donors, over 80% were placed in the genetic ancestry cluster associated with self-reported Caucasian donors. The study aimed to test whether cataloging public T cell receptors could reveal signatures of past pathogen exposure. The T cell repertoires of several hundred subjects were profiled by immunosequencing and related to cytomegalovirus serostatus. Besides the first cohort of 500 to 700 subjects, a separate validation cohort made up of about 120 different subjects was used. To predict cytomegalovirus infection status, the study combined high-throughput TCR immunosequencing, statistical association of individual TCRs with disease status, and machine learning. To study patterns of TCR occurrence, a later analysis re-analyzed previously published TCR beta repertoires from hundreds of donors and added high-resolution HLA genotyping. Rather than drawing on any new phenotypic data, the later analysis identified candidate immune exposures from TCR beta sequences and the way those sequences occurred across donors. An earlier analysis of around 580 of the donors used high-throughput TCR beta sequencing to judge whether each TCR beta V gene segment behaved as functional or pseudogenic. Donor age, sex, ethnicity and CMV serostatus were compiled together with the repertoire data. A later genetic analysis took genome-wide SNP genotypes for about 65% of the 666 donors and used that subset as a discovery cohort. Every discovery cohort repertoire had been produced on one sequencing platform. Class I and class II HLA loci were covered by the typing at four-digit resolution. Typing coverage differed by locus: A, B, C, DRB1 and DQB1 were typed in roughly 620-630 donors, DQA1 in roughly 500, DPA1 in around 610, and DPB1 in 472. Four to six DR-DQ haplotypes were handled as single units for association and clustering, since linkage in the cohort was strong. Across 300 to 400 genotyped donors of the cohort, an average of about 240,000 unique TCR beta nucleotide sequences per donor were sequenced, and around 20% of those sequences were non-productive. The research as a whole found: The classifier was reported to diagnose cytomegalovirus status with high specificity and sensitivity in both the original cohort and the validation cohort. According to a later genetic analysis, donors in an Asian-associated ancestry cluster had fewer N-insertions in productive TCRs than the roughly 700-donor mean. In an earlier analysis of some 540 of the donors, most TCR beta V segments appeared in productive rearrangements about 87% or about 30% of the time, broadly matching IMGT annotations. A further reported finding was that TCR beta sequences accurately predicted the HLA-A and HLA-B alleles for most subjects in the first cohort. Because the 87-base-pair reads could not distinguish some IMGT-functional V segments, including TRBV6-2 and TRBV6-3, those segments were excluded. Immune exposure information for the cohort was limited to CMV serostatus. Presence/absence analyses assumed roughly uniform sequencing depth across donors, an assumption that may not hold. The sequencing pipeline was judged likely to have produced a cluster of highly shared sequence variants as a technical artifact. In a later genetic analysis, a missense DCLRE1C variant was associated with V-gene and J-gene trimming of TCR beta chains, and the association was replicated in an independent cohort. A later analysis found that TCR association rates varied across HLA loci, with DRB1 alleles showing the most associated TCRs and HLA-C alleles the fewest. The cohort was sequenced for TCR beta chains only, and without alpha or paired-chain data the features that could be detected were limited. According to a later analysis, most CMV-associated TCR beta chains appeared to be HLA-restricted, and the HLA associations seemed to be driven largely by CMV exposure. Correlated functional status among segregating V segments might be attributable to linkage disequilibrium, but an unknown experimental factor could not be ruled out. In vitro tests confirmed that a few of the cytomegalovirus-associated TCR beta chains recognize cytomegalovirus antigens. Because some donors lacked HLA typing at each locus, the association tests relied only on the typed subset. In a later analysis, HLA-associated TCR beta chains showed more clonal expansion and lower generation probabilities than non-associated chains that were equally common. Several of the top co-occurrence clusters appeared to be linked to parvovirus B19, influenza, CMV and Epstein-Barr virus, according to a later analysis. Specific HLA alleles were associated with roughly 16,000 TCR beta sequences at a false discovery rate of 0.05 in a later analysis. Most TCR sequences were observed very rarely across donors, whereas some public TCRs were present in many individuals. Assigning TCR associations to individual alleles was difficult when HLA alleles, especially DR and DQ, strongly co-occurred. About 15 rarely observed V segments, including chromosome 9 orphons, were excluded from the earlier analysis of several hundred of the donors because counts were too low. It was suggested by the authors that the approach could potentially be generalized to other disease states and immunological phenotypes. A total of 150 or so TCR beta chains were listed by the study as associated with cytomegalovirus.

The cohort consisted of 670 or so healthy bone marrow donors. All cohort members were sampled while nominally healthy, although unrecorded immune exposures were likely present. The donor tested CMV seronegative and was one of the 352 seronegative cohort members. Each donor provided a peripheral blood sample, and peripheral blood mononuclear cells were used for TCR beta sequencing. The Qiagen DNeasy Blood Extraction Kit was used to extract genomic DNA from the blood cell samples. Library preparation used the immunoSEQ multiplex PCR assay. A mixture of 60 forward primers for TCR Vbeta segments and 13 reverse primers for TCR Jbeta segments was used in the multiplex PCR. The CDR3 region of rearranged TCR beta genes was amplified from genomic DNA by a multiplex PCR assay. The Illumina HiSeq System was used to sequence the amplified TCR beta libraries as 87-base-pair reads. Per the original workflow: A later analysis tallied around 80 million unique TCR beta chains across the 700 or so repertoires, and some 10 million of those chains were shared by two or more donors. Raw reads were error-corrected and collapsed into unique sequences with a nearest-neighbor algorithm that merged closely related sequences to remove PCR and sequencing errors. CDR3 sequences were aligned to IMGT reference sequences to assign V, D and J gene segments. For a sequence to be retained, a match of at least six nucleotides to both a V gene segment and a J gene segment was required. A rearrangement counted as productive if the CDR3 had no stop codons and remained in frame with V and J, and every other rearrangement counted as non-productive. CDR3 was defined according to IMGT convention as the region running from the second conserved V-encoded cysteine to the conserved J-encoded phenylalanine. The earlier analysis of some 580 of the donors excluded any sequence lacking an unambiguous match to a single V gene segment. An earlier analysis of several hundred of the donors called V segments functional above 56.7% productive rearrangements and segregating when the between-donor standard deviation exceeded 5%. A statistical classification framework was developed to diagnose cytomegalovirus status using the catalog of TCR beta chain sequences. V and J gene assignment, in a later analysis, came from comparing TCR nucleotide sequences with IMGT/GENE-DB human TR gene sequences. In a later analysis, CDR3 sequences and most-parsimonious VDJ recombination scenarios were assigned using the TCRdist pipeline. In a later analysis, each TCR beta chain was defined by its CDR3 amino acid sequence together with its V-gene family, and reads without a unique V-gene family were excluded. A later analysis removed several hundred highly shared, low-generation-probability nucleotide sequences to deal with suspected cross-contamination and a sequencing artifact. In a later analysis, a clonal expansion index was calculated for each public chain from normalized within-repertoire ranks of inferred template counts. Generation probabilities in a later analysis came from a VDJ recombination model fitted to out-of-frame rearrangements, and those results were checked against IGoR. In a later analysis, TCR-TCR, TCR-HLA and TCR-CMV co-occurrence was scored with hypergeometric tests, and a repertoire-size bias correction was applied to TCR pairs. To estimate false discovery rates, a later analysis permuted the HLA or CMV assignments 20 times. A later analysis grouped co-occurring TCRs with DBSCAN, adding TCRdist sequence similarity when clustering within HLA-allele-positive subsets. For co-occurrence clustering, repertoires with fewer than 30,000 or more than 120,000 public chains were excluded, along with several repertoires with anomalous nucleotide sharing. Held by TCRdb, this immuneACCESS table contains in-frame sequences only and omits some clones. Under half of the omission traces to an unresolved V gene where checked; the cause of the rest is unknown. D and trimming come from the DNA, and the V and J calls and clone size come from that table. This sample is represented by 100,000 to 150,000 clones; around 81% of them were singletons. Clones ranked in the top ten supply 1.2% of the sample.

The germline V end is reduced by 0 bases and the J end by 8 bases; junction bases left unmatched: 6. Via the germline V gene (reference sequence), CDR1 is GTSNPN and CDR2 SVGIG. Spanning cysteine to phenylalanine, the CDR3 consists of 14 amino acids. The sequence is cut down to CDR3 DNA, 42 bases in frame from base 1. On this clone itself: No cognate antigen has been identified for it. Nothing much larger sits one base from this clone, and base qualities are not available.

The clonotype originates from a female donor in good health and CMV-seronegative. The sequence links TRBV30 to TRBJ1-2, with 10 bases matching TRBD1. Sample: PBMCs. The DNA is TGTGCCTGGAGTGTCGGGACAGGGGTAGAGGGCTACACCTTC. Protein translation: CAWSVGTGVEGYTF.